These T cell receptor beta chains were read from a single sample in a study of beta chain features in type 1 diabetes. Clones were read by immunoSEQ multiplex PCR, and TCRdb kept only the in-frame ones, dropping some. This repertoire shows some 290,000 clones, 13% to 15% found once; its top ten account for 0.017%. Sample: naive CD4+ T cells from blood. These TCRs come from a man younger than 45 with type 1 diabetes. CDR3s include the opening cysteine and the closing phenylalanine or tryptophan. Fields, in order: D gene, J gene, clone size, V gene, CDR3 protein, CDR3 DNA. D genes are given only for firm matches. Rows may omit the clone size; those that give it use once, few, many or a size class.

d_call: NA
j_call: TRBJ2-5
clone_size: few
v_call: TRBV28
cdr3_aa: CASSFSPSVGETQYF
cdr3_nt: TGTGCCAGCAGTTTTTCTCCGAGCGTCGGAGAGACCCAGTACTTC

d_call: NA
j_call: TRBJ1-4
clone_size: few
v_call: TRBV6-6
cdr3_aa: CASRDRSEKLFF
cdr3_nt: TGTGCCAGCAGAGACAGATCTGAAAAACTGTTTTTT

d_call: TRBD2
j_call: TRBJ2-2
clone_size: NA
v_call: TRBV7-9
cdr3_aa: CASSQRTSGYTGELFF
cdr3_nt: TGTGCCAGCAGCCAACGGACTAGCGGGTACACCGGGGAGCTGTTTTTT

d_call: NA
j_call: TRBJ1-5
clone_size: few
v_call: TRBV2
cdr3_aa: CASSLMGGNQPQHF
cdr3_nt: TGTGCCAGCAGTCTAATGGGGGGAAATCAGCCCCAGCATTTT

d_call: TRBD1
j_call: TRBJ2-1
clone_size: few
v_call: TRBV19
cdr3_aa: CATEDRGLINEQFF
cdr3_nt: TGTGCCACAGAGGACAGGGGTTTGATCAATGAGCAGTTCTTC

d_call: NA
j_call: TRBJ2-3
clone_size: few
v_call: TRBV14
cdr3_aa: CASSQDLGGKSDTQYF
cdr3_nt: TGTGCCAGCAGCCAGGACCTGGGCGGGAAGTCTGATACGCAGTATTTT

d_call: TRBD2
j_call: TRBJ2-7
clone_size: few
v_call: TRBV7-2
cdr3_aa: CASSRGLAGGRDEQYF
cdr3_nt: TGTGCCAGCAGCCGGGGACTAGCGGGAGGACGCGACGAGCAGTACTTC

d_call: TRBD2
j_call: TRBJ2-1
clone_size: NA
v_call: TRBV5-1
cdr3_aa: CASSLAGMSYNEQFF
cdr3_nt: TGCGCCAGCAGCTTAGCGGGAATGTCCTACAATGAGCAGTTCTTC

d_call: NA
j_call: TRBJ2-3
clone_size: once
v_call: TRBV30
cdr3_aa: CAWSSSDTQYF
cdr3_nt: TGTGCCTGGTCTAGCTCAGATACGCAGTATTTT

d_call: NA
j_call: TRBJ1-4
clone_size: few
v_call: TRBV29-1
cdr3_aa: CSVVGTPATNEKLFF
cdr3_nt: TGCAGCGTTGTCGGGACACCCGCAACTAATGAAAAACTGTTTTTT

d_call: TRBD1
j_call: TRBJ2-7
clone_size: NA
v_call: TRBV6-1
cdr3_aa: CASSQDRHEQYF
cdr3_nt: TGTGCCAGCAGTCAGGACAGGCACGAGCAGTACTTC

d_call: TRBD1
j_call: TRBJ2-5
clone_size: many
v_call: TRBV29-1
cdr3_aa: CSVRTGHQETQYF
cdr3_nt: TGCAGCGTTAGGACAGGGCACCAAGAGACCCAGTACTTC

d_call: NA
j_call: TRBJ1-4
clone_size: NA
v_call: TRBV28
cdr3_aa: CASSRTGLGEKLFF
cdr3_nt: TGTGCCAGCAGCCGAACAGGGCTTGGGGAAAAACTGTTTTTT

d_call: TRBD1
j_call: TRBJ1-2
clone_size: few
v_call: TRBV5-4
cdr3_aa: CASSVPGQGNYGYTF
cdr3_nt: TGTGCCAGCAGCGTGCCGGGACAGGGGAACTATGGCTACACCTTC

d_call: TRBD2
j_call: TRBJ2-7
clone_size: few
v_call: TRBV19
cdr3_aa: CASSRAGGPYEQYF
cdr3_nt: TGTGCCAGTAGTAGAGCGGGAGGCCCCTACGAGCAGTACTTC

d_call: TRBD2
j_call: TRBJ2-1
clone_size: NA
v_call: TRBV9
cdr3_aa: CASSVAGLAGGNEQFF
cdr3_nt: TGTGCCAGCAGCGTAGCAGGGCTAGCGGGGGGTAATGAGCAGTTCTTC

d_call: TRBD2
j_call: TRBJ2-3
clone_size: NA
v_call: TRBV7-2
cdr3_aa: CASRRLAGYTDTQYF
cdr3_nt: TGTGCCAGCAGAAGACTAGCGGGGTACACAGATACGCAGTATTTT

d_call: TRBD2
j_call: TRBJ2-7
clone_size: NA
v_call: TRBV2
cdr3_aa: CASSERGDYEQYF
cdr3_nt: TGTGCCAGCAGTGAACGGGGGGACTACGAGCAGTACTTC

d_call: NA
j_call: TRBJ2-7
clone_size: NA
v_call: TRBV5-1
cdr3_aa: CASSPRGGNEQYF
cdr3_nt: TGCGCCAGCAGCCCCAGGGGAGGGAACGAGCAGTACTTC

d_call: TRBD1
j_call: TRBJ2-4
clone_size: NA
v_call: TRBV18
cdr3_aa: CASSPGTGHNIQYF
cdr3_nt: TGTGCCAGCTCACCAGGGACAGGGCATAACATTCAGTACTTC

d_call: NA
j_call: TRBJ1-1
clone_size: few
v_call: TRBV28
cdr3_aa: CASSRGQANTEAFF
cdr3_nt: TGTGCCAGCAGCAGGGGTCAGGCGAACACTGAAGCTTTCTTT

d_call: TRBD2
j_call: TRBJ2-7
clone_size: few
v_call: TRBV7-9
cdr3_aa: CASSLFSGSDYEQYF
cdr3_nt: TGTGCCAGCAGCCTCTTTAGCGGGAGTGACTACGAGCAGTACTTC

d_call: TRBD2
j_call: TRBJ2-1
clone_size: NA
v_call: TRBV28
cdr3_aa: CASTFHGGSLEQFF
cdr3_nt: TGTGCCAGCACCTTCCACGGGGGGTCATTGGAGCAGTTCTTC

d_call: TRBD2
j_call: TRBJ2-1
clone_size: few
v_call: TRBV9
cdr3_aa: CASSAAGGRENEQFF
cdr3_nt: TGTGCCAGCAGCGCCGCGGGAGGGCGGGAGAATGAGCAGTTCTTC

d_call: NA
j_call: TRBJ2-2
clone_size: few
v_call: TRBV15
cdr3_aa: CATSKSVNTGELFF
cdr3_nt: TGTGCCACCAGCAAGTCGGTCAACACCGGGGAGCTGTTTTTT

d_call: NA
j_call: TRBJ2-5
clone_size: NA
v_call: TRBV19
cdr3_aa: CASSEQVRETQYF
cdr3_nt: TGTGCCAGTAGTGAACAGGTGCGGGAGACCCAGTACTTC

d_call: TRBD2
j_call: TRBJ2-1
clone_size: NA
v_call: TRBV28
cdr3_aa: CASTSGSVNEQFF
cdr3_nt: TGTGCCAGCACTAGCGGGAGCGTTAATGAGCAGTTCTTC

d_call: TRBD1
j_call: TRBJ1-2
clone_size: NA
v_call: TRBV9
cdr3_aa: CASSHGQGNYGYTF
cdr3_nt: TGTGCCAGCAGCCACGGACAGGGGAACTATGGCTACACCTTC

d_call: NA
j_call: TRBJ1-1
clone_size: NA
v_call: TRBV2
cdr3_aa: CASRTDIVVTEAFF
cdr3_nt: TGTGCCAGCAGAACGGACATTGTTGTCACTGAAGCTTTCTTT

d_call: NA
j_call: TRBJ1-2
clone_size: NA
v_call: TRBV7-2
cdr3_aa: CASSRYSANYGYTF
cdr3_nt: TGTGCCAGCAGCAGATACAGTGCCAACTATGGCTACACCTTC

d_call: NA
j_call: TRBJ2-3
clone_size: NA
v_call: TRBV28
cdr3_aa: CASSLSSETQYF
cdr3_nt: TGTGCCAGCAGTTTATCGTCAGAAACGCAGTATTTT

d_call: TRBD2
j_call: TRBJ2-1
clone_size: NA
v_call: TRBV7-2
cdr3_aa: CASSPLLAGGTSSYNEQFF
cdr3_nt: TGTGCCAGCAGCCCGTTACTAGCGGGAGGGACGAGCTCCTACAATGAGCAGTTCTTC

d_call: TRBD1
j_call: TRBJ1-2
clone_size: NA
v_call: TRBV28
cdr3_aa: CASTRTGNYGYTF
cdr3_nt: TGTGCCAGCACACGGACAGGGAACTATGGCTACACCTTC

d_call: NA
j_call: TRBJ2-1
clone_size: NA
v_call: TRBV7-9
cdr3_aa: CASSLEESGEQFF
cdr3_nt: TGTGCCAGCAGCTTAGAGGAGTCGGGTGAGCAGTTCTTC

d_call: TRBD2
j_call: TRBJ2-5
clone_size: once
v_call: TRBV5-6
cdr3_aa: CASSLLPAGVGETQYF
cdr3_nt: TGTGCCAGCAGCTTACTTCCGGCGGGAGTAGGAGAGACCCAGTACTTC

d_call: NA
j_call: TRBJ1-1
clone_size: NA
v_call: TRBV5-1
cdr3_aa: CASSLVWVGEAFF
cdr3_nt: TGCGCCAGCAGCTTGGTTTGGGTCGGGGAAGCTTTCTTT

d_call: NA
j_call: TRBJ2-7
clone_size: NA
v_call: TRBV20-1
cdr3_aa: CSATTGYEQYF
cdr3_nt: TGCAGTGCAACGACAGGCTACGAGCAGTACTTC

d_call: NA
j_call: TRBJ1-2
clone_size: few
v_call: TRBV7-9
cdr3_aa: CASSSHRNYGYTF
cdr3_nt: TGTGCCAGCAGCTCTCACAGGAACTATGGCTACACCTTC

d_call: TRBD2
j_call: TRBJ2-3
clone_size: few
v_call: TRBV14
cdr3_aa: CASSQALATDTQYF
cdr3_nt: TGTGCCAGCAGCCAAGCACTAGCGACAGATACGCAGTATTTT

d_call: NA
j_call: TRBJ1-2
clone_size: NA
v_call: TRBV7-9
cdr3_aa: CASSLVVQDLYGYTF
cdr3_nt: TGTGCCAGCAGCTTAGTGGTACAGGACCTCTATGGCTACACCTTC

d_call: TRBD2
j_call: TRBJ2-3
clone_size: few
v_call: TRBV19
cdr3_aa: CASSTGLAASTDTQYF
cdr3_nt: TGTGCCAGTAGTACCGGACTAGCGGCTAGCACAGATACGCAGTATTTT

d_call: TRBD2
j_call: TRBJ2-1
clone_size: NA
v_call: TRBV5-4
cdr3_aa: CASSRGGLAGVSYNEQFF
cdr3_nt: TGTGCCAGCAGCCGAGGGGGACTAGCGGGAGTTTCCTACAATGAGCAGTTCTTC

d_call: TRBD1
j_call: TRBJ2-5
clone_size: few
v_call: TRBV19
cdr3_aa: CASSGQGAETQYF
cdr3_nt: TGTGCCAGTAGTGGTCAGGGGGCAGAGACCCAGTACTTC

d_call: NA
j_call: TRBJ1-2
clone_size: few
v_call: TRBV5-4
cdr3_aa: CASSSDSSIGYTF
cdr3_nt: TGTGCCAGCAGCAGCGACAGCAGTATCGGCTACACCTTC

d_call: TRBD2
j_call: TRBJ2-7
clone_size: NA
v_call: TRBV7-9
cdr3_aa: CASSLRLAGADEQYF
cdr3_nt: TGTGCCAGCAGCTTGAGACTAGCGGGAGCTGACGAGCAGTACTTC

d_call: TRBD1
j_call: TRBJ2-6
clone_size: few
v_call: TRBV5-1
cdr3_aa: CASTWTGPGANVLTF
cdr3_nt: TGCGCCAGCACTTGGACAGGACCCGGGGCCAACGTCCTGACTTTC

d_call: TRBD1
j_call: TRBJ2-7
clone_size: NA
v_call: TRBV28
cdr3_aa: CASSPGGSAYEQYF
cdr3_nt: TGTGCCAGCAGCCCAGGGGGCAGTGCCTACGAGCAGTACTTC

d_call: TRBD2
j_call: TRBJ2-3
clone_size: NA
v_call: TRBV5-1
cdr3_aa: CASSLVASGASTDTQYF
cdr3_nt: TGCGCCAGCAGCTTGGTGGCTAGCGGAGCTAGCACAGATACGCAGTATTTT

d_call: NA
j_call: TRBJ2-2
clone_size: NA
v_call: TRBV7-3
cdr3_aa: CASSLIGGNTGELFF
cdr3_nt: TGTGCCAGCAGCTTGATAGGGGGAAACACCGGGGAGCTGTTTTTT

d_call: NA
j_call: TRBJ2-2
clone_size: few
v_call: TRBV4-2
cdr3_aa: CASSHEQTNTGELFF
cdr3_nt: TGTGCCAGCAGCCACGAGCAAACGAACACCGGGGAGCTGTTTTTT

d_call: NA
j_call: TRBJ1-2
clone_size: NA
v_call: TRBV7-9
cdr3_aa: CASSLRGTIYGYTF
cdr3_nt: TGTGCCAGCAGCTTACGGGGTACGATCTATGGCTACACCTTC

d_call: TRBD1
j_call: TRBJ2-3
clone_size: NA
v_call: TRBV29-1
cdr3_aa: CSVGTGDTQYF
cdr3_nt: TGCAGCGTGGGGACAGGGGATACGCAGTATTTT

d_call: NA
j_call: TRBJ2-7
clone_size: NA
v_call: TRBV15
cdr3_aa: CATSRDQNYEQYF
cdr3_nt: TGTGCCACCAGCAGAGATCAAAACTACGAGCAGTACTTC

d_call: TRBD2
j_call: TRBJ2-3
clone_size: once
v_call: TRBV7-9
cdr3_aa: CTSSRLAGRSDTQYF
cdr3_nt: TGTACCAGCAGCCGACTAGCGGGAAGGTCAGATACGCAGTATTTT

d_call: TRBD2
j_call: TRBJ2-1
clone_size: NA
v_call: TRBV27
cdr3_aa: CASSSPSGRSISDYNEQFF
cdr3_nt: TGTGCCAGCAGTTCCCCTAGCGGGAGGAGTATCTCCGATTACAATGAGCAGTTCTTC

d_call: NA
j_call: TRBJ1-2
clone_size: NA
v_call: TRBV6-6
cdr3_aa: CASSYQGNYGYTF
cdr3_nt: TGTGCCAGCAGTTACCAGGGGAACTATGGCTACACCTTC

d_call: NA
j_call: TRBJ2-1
clone_size: NA
v_call: TRBV9
cdr3_aa: CASSVTGGGYNEQFF
cdr3_nt: TGTGCCAGCAGCGTAACTGGTGGCGGTTACAATGAGCAGTTCTTC

d_call: NA
j_call: TRBJ1-5
clone_size: NA
v_call: TRBV15
cdr3_aa: CATSRGRQPQHF
cdr3_nt: TGTGCCACCAGCCGAGGGAGGCAGCCCCAGCATTTT

d_call: TRBD2
j_call: TRBJ2-3
clone_size: few
v_call: TRBV5-1
cdr3_aa: CASSPRAGGPTDTQYF
cdr3_nt: TGCGCCAGCAGCCCCAGAGCGGGAGGGCCTACAGATACGCAGTATTTT

d_call: TRBD2
j_call: TRBJ2-1
clone_size: NA
v_call: TRBV15
cdr3_aa: CATSRGLAGGPALYSYNEQFF
cdr3_nt: TGTGCCACCAGCAGAGGACTAGCGGGAGGACCCGCCCTTTACTCCTACAATGAGCAGTTCTTC